This T cell receptor (beta chain) appears in the sequencing data of a study of metastatic and nonmetastatic thyroid tumors (TCRdb year 2020). Background on the whole study: Repertoires from peripheral blood and from tumor or nodule tissue samples of malignant and benign thyroid patients were compared.

No treatment had been received by any patient before thyroid surgery. Using T-cell receptor beta sequencing, the researchers looked back retrospectively at clinical samples from patients, gathered between the early 2010s and the late 2010s. To prepare the library, PCR was applied. Sequenced on an Illumina HiSeq 4000. High-throughput sequencing was used to profile the TCR beta-chain CDR3 region of each patient. The paper's data handling went like this. A classifier to discriminate distant-metastatic papillary thyroid cancer patients was built from CDR3 differences across clinicopathological groups. Repertoire diversity was assessed with the Shannon index, and tumor-blood repertoire similarity with the Morisita-Horn index. In-frame beta chains were kept once TCRdb had trimmed the public reads at Q25 with fastp and called clones with MiXCR. V and J calls and clone size were set by TCRdb, not the authors. The sample table lists 75,000 to 95,000 clones, about an eighth of them with a count of one. The ten most abundant clones make up around 10% of the sample.

This clone was detected ten times or more. Its antigen is unknown. There are no base qualities to consult, and no much larger clone falls within one base. General findings and caveats noted by the study authors: TCR beta diversity was reported as significantly higher in malignant tumors than in benign nodules, in both blood and tumor samples.

The clonotype comes from a female donor with papillary thyroid cancer or a benign thyroid nodule (not recorded which). Some clones in this sample may be carry-over from other donors' samples. Sequencing input: blood.

At the DNA level, the sequence is TGCGCCAGCAGCCAAGATACCGGAGGGAATTCACCCCTCCACTTT. It translates to CASSQDTGGNSPLHF. Here the chain combines TRBV4-3 and TRBJ1-6; no D gene can be assigned with confidence. Reading the germline V gene gives CDR1 LGHNA and CDR2 YSLEER. Taken from cysteine to phenylalanine, the CDR3 has 15 residues. Only the CDR3 part of the read is kept: 45 bases, read in frame from the first base. Deletion took 0 bases off V and 7 bases off J, with a span of 10 bases between the germline ends.